The T cell receptor (beta chain) described here comes from a study of cytotoxic CD8 clonotypes in ibrutinib-treated CLL. Overall study results and limits: Having risen at ibrutinib response, clonality had fallen back toward baseline by progression.

This clone showed up just a few times. The antigen is not known. This table comes from immunoSEQ multiplex PCR, and its TCRdb copy is limited to in-frame clones, with some not included. Among 200,000 to 250,000 clones listed, roughly three quarters were seen once. The germline V gene encodes CDR1 SGHTA and CDR2 FQGTGA. V was pared by 4 bases and J by 2 bases, with 13 bases between. The CDR3 loop spans 15 amino acids. The sequence was obtained from a human donor with chronic lymphocytic leukemia. This sample comprised PBMCs, obtained after 12 months of ibrutinib treatment. This chain joins TRBV7-3 and TRBJ2-3, with D perhaps TRBD1 (6 bases). The chain's CDR3 is CASSSTGSLTDTQYF. CDR3 sequence (DNA): TGTGCCAGCAGCTCCACAGGGTCGCTCACAGATACGCAGTATTTT. Supplemented by reference TRBV7-3 and TRBJ2-3, the full variable domain reads GAGVSQTPSNKVTEKGKYVELRCDPISGHTALYWYRQSLGQGPEFLIYFQGTGAADDSGLPNDRFFAVRPEGSVSTLKIQRTERGDSAVYLCASSSTGSLTDTQYFGPGTRLTVL.